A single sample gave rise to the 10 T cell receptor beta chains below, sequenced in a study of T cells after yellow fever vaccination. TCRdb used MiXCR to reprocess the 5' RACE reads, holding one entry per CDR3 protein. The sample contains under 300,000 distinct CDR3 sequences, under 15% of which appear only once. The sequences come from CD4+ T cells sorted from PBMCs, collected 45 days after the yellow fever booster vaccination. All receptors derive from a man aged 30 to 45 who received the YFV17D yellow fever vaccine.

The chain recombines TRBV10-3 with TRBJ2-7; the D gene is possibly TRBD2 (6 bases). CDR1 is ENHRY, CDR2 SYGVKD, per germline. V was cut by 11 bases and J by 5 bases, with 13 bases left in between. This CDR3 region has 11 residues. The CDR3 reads CAVGGLDEQYF. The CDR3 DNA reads TGTGCCGTCGGGGGACTCGACGAGCAGTACTTC.

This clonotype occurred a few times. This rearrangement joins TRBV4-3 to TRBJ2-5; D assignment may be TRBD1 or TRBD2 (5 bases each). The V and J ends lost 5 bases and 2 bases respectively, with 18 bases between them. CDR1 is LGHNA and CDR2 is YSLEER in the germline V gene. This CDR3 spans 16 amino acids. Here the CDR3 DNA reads TGCGCCAGCAGCGGTTCGAGGGGCGGGCCGCAAGAGACCCAGTACTTC. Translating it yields CASSGSRGGPQETQYF.

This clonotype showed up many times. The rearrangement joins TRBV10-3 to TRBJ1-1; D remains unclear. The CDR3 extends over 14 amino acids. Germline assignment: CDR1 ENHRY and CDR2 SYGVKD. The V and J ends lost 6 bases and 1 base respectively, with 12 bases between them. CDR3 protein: CAISKTTGNTEAFF. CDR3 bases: TGTGCCATCAGCAAAACAACGGGGAACACTGAAGCTTTCTTT.

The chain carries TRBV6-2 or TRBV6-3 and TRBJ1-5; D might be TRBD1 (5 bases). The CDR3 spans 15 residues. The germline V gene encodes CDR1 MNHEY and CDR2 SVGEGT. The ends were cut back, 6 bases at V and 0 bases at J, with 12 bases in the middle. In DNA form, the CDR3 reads TGTGCCAGCAGCGACGGGGACGGTAGCAATCAGCCCCAGCATTTT. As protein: CASSDGDGSNQPQHF.

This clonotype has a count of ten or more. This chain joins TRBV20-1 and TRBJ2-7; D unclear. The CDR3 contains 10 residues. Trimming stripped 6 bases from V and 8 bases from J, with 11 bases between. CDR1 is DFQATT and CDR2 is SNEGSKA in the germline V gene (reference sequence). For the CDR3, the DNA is TGCAGTGCCCGTCTGGCCCAGCAGTACTTC. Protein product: CSARLAQQYF.

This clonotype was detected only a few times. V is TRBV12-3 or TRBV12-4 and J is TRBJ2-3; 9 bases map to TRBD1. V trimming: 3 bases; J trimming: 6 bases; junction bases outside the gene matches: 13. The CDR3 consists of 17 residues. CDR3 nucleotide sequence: TGTGCCAGCAGTTTTACAGGGGGCAGGGGGCGTTGGGATACGCAGTATTTT. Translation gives CASSFTGGRGRWDTQYF.

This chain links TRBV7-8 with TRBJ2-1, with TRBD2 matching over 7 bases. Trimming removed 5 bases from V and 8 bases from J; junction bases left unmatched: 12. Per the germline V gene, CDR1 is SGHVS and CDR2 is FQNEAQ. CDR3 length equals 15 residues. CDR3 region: CASSPGRMREHEQFF. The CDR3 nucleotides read TGTGCCAGCAGCCCGGGACGGATGCGGGAGCATGAGCAGTTCTTC.

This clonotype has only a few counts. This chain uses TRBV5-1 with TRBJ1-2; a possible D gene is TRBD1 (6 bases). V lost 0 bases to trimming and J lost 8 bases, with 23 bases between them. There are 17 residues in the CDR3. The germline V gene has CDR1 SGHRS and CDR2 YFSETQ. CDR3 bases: TGCGCCAGCAGCTTGGAGTTTCGCGGTAGGGGGGGAGGAGGCTACACCTTC. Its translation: CASSLEFRGRGGGGYTF.

This CDR3 is CASSPGTGVVEQFF. The CDR3 region has the DNA TGTGCCAGCAGTCCTGGGACAGGGGTGGTTGAGCAGTTCTTC. This chain connects TRBV12-3 or TRBV12-4 to TRBJ2-1, with 10 bases identical to TRBD1. The junction had 7 bases not matched to a gene; V was cut back by 5 bases and J by 9 bases. This CDR3 is 14 amino acids long.

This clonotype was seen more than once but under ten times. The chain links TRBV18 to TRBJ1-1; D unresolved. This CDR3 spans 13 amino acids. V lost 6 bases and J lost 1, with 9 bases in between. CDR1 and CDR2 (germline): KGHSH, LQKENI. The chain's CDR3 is CASSIRENTEAFF. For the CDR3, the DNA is TGTGCCAGCTCCATACGGGAGAACACTGAAGCTTTCTTT.